Listed here are 2 T cell receptor beta chains from one sample, sequenced in a study of shared clonotypes between healthy human individuals. Profiling relied on immunoSEQ multiplex PCR, and the TCRdb table lists in-frame clones only, not all of them. The table lists around 2,100,000 clones, about 95% of them singletons. CD8 cells classed as naive were CD45RO-negative and positively selected for CCR7, excluding terminally differentiated effector memory CD45RA+ cells. Sequenced: naive CD8+ T cells sorted from blood. These receptors were taken from a man younger than 35 in good health.

The chain links TRBV5-1 to TRBJ1-1; D is unresolved. The germline V and J ends were trimmed by 0 bases and 7 bases, with 13 bases remaining between them. Germline loops: CDR1 SGHRS, CDR2 YFSETQ. The CDR3 is made up of 14 amino acids. The CDR3 DNA reads as TGCGCCAGCAGCTTGGAGGGCGGCAACCTTGAAGCTTTCTTT. As protein: CASSLEGGNLEAFF.

The V gene is TRBV10-3, the J gene TRBJ1-4, with D unresolved. V was trimmed by 3 bases and J by 7 bases, leaving 12 bases between them. The CDR3 spans 14 residues. Germline-derived CDR1 and CDR2 are ENHRY and SYGVKD. CDR3 region: CAISDPKESEKLFF. In DNA, the CDR3 is TGTGCCATCAGTGATCCCAAAGAAAGTGAAAAACTGTTTTTT.